The source of this TCR beta chain is a study of T cell changes during pregnancy in multiple sclerosis. TCRdb's table, derived via immunoSEQ multiplex PCR, lists solely in-frame clones and lacks some. The repertoire holds about 30,000 clones, with more than 75% as singletons. Sequences were derived from peripheral blood, sampled in the second trimester of pregnancy. This TCR came from a female donor in good health, enrolled as a control in a pregnancy study.

CDR3 in DNA: TGTGCCAGCAGCTTCGGACAGGGGCCCAACCTTGGCTATGGCTACACCTTC. Its translation is CASSFGQGPNLGYGYTF. This chain uses TRBV11-2 with TRBJ1-2; 9 nucleotides align to TRBD1. The CDR3 has 17 amino acids. The germline gives CDR1 SGHAT, CDR2 FQNNGV. The V and J ends lost 3 bases and 4 bases, in that order; junction bases with no gene match: 12.